The source of this T cell receptor beta chain is a study of T cells in women clearing cervical HPV infection. Germline CDR1 SGHTS, CDR2 YDEGEE. V was shortened by 4 bases and J by 0 bases, with 10 bases between the two germline ends. The CDR3 has 15 residues. TCRdb's table, derived via immunoSEQ multiplex PCR, lists solely in-frame clones and lacks some. The specimen's table records fewer than 35,000 clones. On this clone itself: The target antigen is unknown. The read stops 3 residues short of the end of the CDR3; the missing end is completed from the germline J gene.

General study results and limits: CIN3+ cases had significantly higher TCR richness than controls; evenness did not differ. Associations may precede or follow infection; HPV-specific or memory T cells were not isolated.

The sequencing sample was made of blood buffy coat. The chain couples TRBV5-8 to TRBJ1-4, with D possibly TRBD1 on 5 matching bases. The receptor was derived from a woman aged 18-69 years with a cervical HPV16 infection that either progressed to CIN3+ or cleared (not recorded which). Partial CDR3 DNA: TGTGCCAGCAGCGACCGACAGCCAACTAATGAAAAA. Translation gives CASSDRQPTNEK. The whole CDR3 sequence reads CASSDRQPTNEKLFF.